The sequence of this T cell receptor beta chain was determined in a study of blood T cell repertoires in COVID-19. Turning to the study itself: T cells, B-cell-depleted T cells, or PBMCs supplied cDNA or gDNA.

As originally analysed: Amplified reference gene primers provided the basis for estimating nucleated cell counts. Using immunoSEQ multiplex PCR, the repertoire was profiled, and TCRdb retains in-frame clones only, with some absent. The V and J calls and clone size are taken from that table; D and trimming were inferred from the DNA. This sample has 85,000 to 90,000 clones, with around 88% found just once. Between the trimmed V and J ends, which lost 0 bases and 5 bases, there was a span of 10 bases. CDR3 length: 14 residues. Per the germline V gene, CDR1 is SGHVS and CDR2 is FQNEAQ. Material: peripheral blood. The sequence was obtained from an elderly man with active or convalescent COVID-19. The V gene is TRBV7-8, the J gene TRBJ2-5; D possibly corresponds to TRBD2 (5 bases). The CDR3 is CASSLALARETQYF. The CDR3 coding sequence is TGTGCCAGCAGCTTAGCGTTAGCGAGGGAGACCCAGTACTTC. Full variable domain (outside the CDR3, taken from reference TRBV7-8 and TRBJ2-5): GAGVSQSPRYKVAKRGQDVALRCDPISGHVSLFWYQQALGQGPEFLTYFQNEAQLDKSGLPSDRFFAERPEGSVSTLKIQRTQQEDSAVYLCASSLALARETQYFGPGTRLLVL.